This record looks at one TCR beta chain sequence and its context. Other DNA sequences in the sample encode the same CDR3. This specimen belongs to a study of blood T cell repertoires in COVID-19. Study information: COVID-19 samples from acute and convalescent phases originated in the United States, Italy and Spain. T cells, B-cell-depleted T cells, or PBMCs provided the cDNA or gDNA that served as material.

Original processing notes: The authors estimated nucleated cell counts from reference gene primer amplification. The data were produced by immunoSEQ multiplex PCR, yet TCRdb's version contains in-frame clones alone and is incomplete. V and J calls and clone size are copied from that table; D and trimming were computed from the DNA. Altogether some 130,000 clones are present, nearly 85% being singletons, with the ten largest covering around 45%. V was clipped by 1 base and J by 8 bases, with 6 bases between them. The CDR3 has 13 amino acids. Germline assignment: CDR1 LNHDA and CDR2 SQIVND (reference sequence).

This TCR was sampled from a human donor in a cohort sampled during active COVID-19. The V and J genes are TRBV19 and TRBJ1-6; no firm D call. The material sequenced was peripheral blood. The CDR3 is CASSIGADSPLHF. Here the CDR3 DNA reads TGTGCCAGTAGTATAGGGGCAGATTCACCCCTCCACTTT. Full variable domain (outside the CDR3, taken from reference TRBV19 and TRBJ1-6): DGGITQSPKYLFRKEGQNVTLSCEQNLNHDAMYWYRQDPGQGLRLIYYSQIVNDFQKGDIAEGYSVSREKKESFPLTVTSAQKNPTAFYLCASSIGADSPLHFGNGTRLTVT.